This T cell receptor (beta chain) was identified during a study of PD-1 blockade in classical Hodgkin lymphoma (dated by TCRdb to the early 2020s). With respect to the entire study: Nivolumab dosing was 3 mg/kg intravenously every 2 weeks, continuing until either disease progression or unacceptable toxicity. A peripheral blood immune signature of response to PD-1 blockade in classical Hodgkin lymphoma was defined using TCR beta sequencing and CyTOF. Results the study describes overall, beyond this receptor: Baseline diversity similar to that of newly diagnosed patients was observed in trial patients achieving complete response, whereas significantly lower diversity was observed in partial responders and progressors. A significant rise by C4D1 was seen in CD4+ but not CD8+ TCR diversity (p=0.0027 vs p=0.16), with the rise being most apparent in complete responders (p=0.02). The study was restricted to a single clinical trial cohort, and the causes of repertoire differences, possibly disease activity or prior therapy, were left undefined. Diversity was lower in patients who began nivolumab less than 1 year after ASCT, so these patients were left out of later analyses to avoid confounding by immune reconstitution. Newly diagnosed patients were reported to have lower baseline TCR diversity than healthy donors, and relapsed/refractory patients were reported to have lower baseline TCR diversity still.

The time point label for this specimen denotes: cycle 2 day 1 (C2D1) of nivolumab. Every trial patient had relapsed following autologous stem cell transplantation, and prior brentuximab vedotin exposure was what differed among cohorts A, B and C. The trial cohort comprised some 60 patients with relapsed/refractory classical Hodgkin lymphoma whose best overall responses were complete response, partial response or progressive disease. Single-agent nivolumab was administered to trial patients in the multi-cohort phase II CheckMate 205 trial. Best overall response was determined by an independent review committee according to the 2007 International Working Group response criteria. Trial PBMCs were obtained immediately prior to nivolumab initiation (C1D1) and on therapy at cycle 2 day 1 and cycle 4 day 1. Peripheral blood was collected in 8 mL Vacutainer Cell Preparation Tubes, from which PBMCs were isolated by centrifugation and then cryopreserved.

This clone counts as medium-sized (0.01 to 0.1%). Its binding antigen is unknown. Base qualities are missing; no much larger clone stands one base away. The CDR1 and CDR2 encoded by the germline V gene (reference sequence) are MNHEY and SMNVEV. The CDR3 covers 15 residues, taking in both the cysteine and the phenylalanine. Only the CDR3 part of the read is kept: 45 bases, read in frame from the first base. The V end loses 4 bases and the J end loses 1 base, and a stretch of 14 bases separates them. Genomic DNA was isolated using the Qiagen DNeasy kit from unsorted PBMCs as well as from negatively selected CD4+ and CD8+ fractions. Amplification of TCR beta CDR3 regions was done by immunoSEQ multiplex PCR with primers that anneal to V and J segments. A synthetic immune receptor repertoire was used to minimize amplification bias, and any remaining bias was removed computationally after sequencing. Turning to the authors' computational methods: Repertoire diversity was quantified as the Shannon entropy index using custom Python scripts. The unsorted, CD4+ and CD8+ repertoires were each analyzed separately, with the exception of combined analyses, where CD4+ and CD8+ sequences were merged in silico. A clone counted as expanded when the clone's frequency after treatment rose at least 2-fold relative to C1D1, and clones undetected at baseline were given a pseudocount of 0.5. Singleton clones were defined as clones with 0 or 1 copy at C1D1, and non-singleton clones were defined as clones with 2 or more copies. Clones expanded in unsorted samples were annotated as CD4+, CD8+ or unknown by matching protein sequences in sorted samples from the same patient. Wilcoxon tests on paired samples were used to test changes in diversity from C1D1 to C4D1. TCRdb obtained this table from immuneACCESS and retained in-frame rearrangements with V and J assigned. These tables miss some clones; where compared with another copy, unresolved V genes account for less than half of the shortfall, and the remainder is unexplained. V, J and clone size are those of that table, while D and trimming were read from the DNA. For this sample there are 25,000 to 35,000 clones; approximately 70% appear just once. Together, the top ten hold 3% to 4% of the sample.

The source was peripheral blood mononuclear cells (PBMCs), collected before the second cycle of nivolumab. The rearranged segments are TRBV27 and TRBJ2-7, with the D segment identity uncertain. The origin of this receptor is a human donor with classical Hodgkin lymphoma. The CDR3 sequence is CASSSSTGRSYEQYF. The DNA reads TGTGCCAGCAGTTCCTCCACCGGACGGTCCTACGAGCAGTACTTC.